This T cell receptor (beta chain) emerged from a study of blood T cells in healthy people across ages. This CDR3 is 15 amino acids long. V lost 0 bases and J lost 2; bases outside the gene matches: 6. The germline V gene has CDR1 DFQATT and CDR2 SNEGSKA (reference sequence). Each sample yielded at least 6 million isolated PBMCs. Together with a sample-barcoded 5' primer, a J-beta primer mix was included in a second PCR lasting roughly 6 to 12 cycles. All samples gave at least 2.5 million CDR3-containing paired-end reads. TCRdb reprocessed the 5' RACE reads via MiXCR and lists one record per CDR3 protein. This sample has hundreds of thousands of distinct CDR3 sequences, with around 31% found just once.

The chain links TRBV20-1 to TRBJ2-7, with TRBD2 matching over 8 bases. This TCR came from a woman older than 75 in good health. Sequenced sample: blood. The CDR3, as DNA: TGCAGTGCTAGAGACCTTGGACTAGCCACCTACGAGCAGTACTTC. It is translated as CSARDLGLATYEQYF.